The rows below give T cell receptor beta chains drawn from one sample of a study of shared clonotypes between healthy human individuals. Generated by immunoSEQ multiplex PCR, the TCRdb table keeps only in-frame clones and is missing some. Of some 2 million clones detected, about 94% appear once; the ten largest clones hold roughly 1.2%. Material for sequencing was naive CD8+ T cells sorted from blood. The receptors derive from a man aged 18 to 30 in good health. CDR3s include the opening cysteine and the closing phenylalanine or tryptophan. The D gene is left open where the match is weak. Clone size is shown for a subset of rows, as once, few, many or a class of expanded clone.

clone_size	d_call	j_call	v_call	cdr3_nt	cdr3_aa
-	-	TRBJ2-2	TRBV4-1	TGCGCCAGCAGCCAATCCACAGGGAAAACCGGGGAGCTGTTTTTT	CASSQSTGKTGELFF
once	-	TRBJ2-5	TRBV4-3	TGCGCCAGCAGCCAAGGGCTAGCGTTCGGGGAAGAGACCCAGTACTTC	CASSQGLAFGEETQYF
-	TRBD2	TRBJ2-5	TRBV14	TGTGCCAGCAGCCACTTACTAGCGCACTACCAAGAGACCCAGTACTTC	CASSHLLAHYQETQYF
-	-	TRBJ2-7	TRBV6-5	TGTGCCAGCAGCTTTCCGAGCTCCTACGAGCAGTACTTC	CASSFPSSYEQYF
-	-	TRBJ2-1	TRBV12-2	TGTGCAAGTCGCTTCCCTGGTGGCAGGGAGCCGGGCAATGAGCAGTTCTTC	CASRFPGGREPGNEQFF
once	TRBD2	TRBJ2-1	TRBV6-5	TGTGCCAGCAGTTACCTAGCGGGGGACTACAATGAGCAGTTCTTC	CASSYLAGDYNEQFF
once	TRBD2	TRBJ2-7	TRBV28	TGTGCCAGCAGTTTAGGATCGGAAATCGGGGGCGGGGGGGCGCCCCCCTACGAGCAGTACTTC	CASSLGSEIGGGGAPPYEQYF
-	-	TRBJ1-5	TRBV13	TGTGCCAGCAGCTTAGGCCTGGGGGAGGGTCAGCCCCAGCATTTT	CASSLGLGEGQPQHF
-	-	TRBJ2-7	TRBV28	TGTGCCAGCAGTTTAAAGCGGACAGACTACGAGCAGTACTTC	CASSLKRTDYEQYF
-	TRBD1	TRBJ2-2	TRBV5-1	TGCGCCAGCAGCTCGGACAGGGGCTCCGGGGAGCTGTTTTTT	CASSSDRGSGELFF
-	TRBD2	TRBJ2-7	TRBV7-9	TGTGCCAGCAGCCCGGGGACTAGCGGCTACGAGCAGTACTTC	CASSPGTSGYEQYF
-	TRBD1	TRBJ2-7	TRBV7-8	TGTGCCAGCAGCTCTCCCGGGACAGGGAAGGAGTCCTACGAGCAGTACTTC	CASSSPGTGKESYEQYF
-	TRBD1	TRBJ2-1	TRBV7-9	TGTGCCAGCAGCTTAGGGGCAGGGGACAGAGCCTACAATGAGCAGTTCTTC	CASSLGAGDRAYNEQFF
-	TRBD2	TRBJ2-7	TRBV27	TGTGCCAGCAGTTTATTGCGAGCGGGGGGGGCCCTCTACGAGCAGTACTTC	CASSLLRAGGALYEQYF
-	TRBD2	TRBJ2-7	TRBV7-9	TGTGCCAGCAGCGCGGTAGCGGGGGGGGCCTACGAGCAGTACTTC	CASSAVAGGAYEQYF
-	-	TRBJ1-3	TRBV21-1	TGTGCCAGCAGCAACCTCAGGGACAGTGGAAACACCATATATTTT	CASSNLRDSGNTIYF
-	-	TRBJ2-7	TRBV11-1	TGTGCCAGCAGCGCCGACAGGACCTACGAGCAGTACTTC	CASSADRTYEQYF
-	-	TRBJ2-3	TRBV4-1	TGCGCCAGCAGCCAGTACCCACTAGTTTCAAGCCCAGATACGCAGTATTTT	CASSQYPLVSSPDTQYF
-	-	TRBJ2-2	TRBV9	TGTGCCAGCAGCGTATTTGCAGGGGCAGGCGGGGAGCTGTTTTTT	CASSVFAGAGGELFF
-	TRBD2	TRBJ2-5	TRBV7-8	TGTGCCAGCAGCTTAGGACTAGCGGGAGGGCCGGGTCAAGAGACCCAGTACTTC	CASSLGLAGGPGQETQYF
-	TRBD1	TRBJ2-7	TRBV4-1	TGCGCCAGCAGCCGGGGGACAGGGGCCTACGAGCAGTACTTC	CASSRGTGAYEQYF
-	TRBD2	TRBJ2-7	TRBV6-5	TGTGCCAGCAGTATGGTGGCGGGAGTGGGGGAGCAGTACTTC	CASSMVAGVGEQYF
-	TRBD2	TRBJ2-7	TRBV4-1	TGCGCCAGCAGCCCTCGGGGGGGCAGCTCCTACGAGCAGTACTTC	CASSPRGGSSYEQYF
-	TRBD1	TRBJ2-7	TRBV28	TGTGCCAGCAGCCATGGACAGGGGGGAGGCGAGCAGTACTTC	CASSHGQGGGEQYF
once	-	TRBJ1-5	TRBV27	TGTGCCAGCAGTCCGGGGGACAATAGCAATCAGCCCCAGCATTTT	CASSPGDNSNQPQHF
-	TRBD2	TRBJ2-3	TRBV7-9	TGTGCCAGCAGCCCATCCATGAGCGGGAGCCCAGATACGCAGTATTTT	CASSPSMSGSPDTQYF
-	TRBD2	TRBJ2-1	TRBV5-1	TGCGCCAGCAGCCCCCAGGCTAGCGGGAGGCGATACAATGAGCAGTTCTTC	CASSPQASGRRYNEQFF
-	-	TRBJ2-3	TRBV7-9	TGTGCCAGCAGCTTCGTGGGAAGTGGGACAGATACGCAGTATTTT	CASSFVGSGTDTQYF
-	-	TRBJ1-4	TRBV22-1	TGTCCTGGGAGCTGCACGGAGTCAGGGCGAAAGGGCGAAAAACTGTTTTTT	CPGSCTESGRKGEKLFF
once	-	TRBJ2-7	TRBV7-8	TGTGCCAGCAGCTCACAGGGAGGAGACGAGCAGTACTTC	CASSSQGGDEQYF
-	TRBD2	TRBJ2-1	TRBV11-2	TGTGCCAGCAGCCTACTAGCGGTCCCCTACAATGAGCAGTTCTTC	CASSLLAVPYNEQFF
once	-	TRBJ1-1	TRBV6-5	TGTGCCAGCAGTTACTCGGCAGGGGAATGGGGTACTGAAGCTTTCTTT	CASSYSAGEWGTEAFF
once	-	TRBJ2-3	TRBV2	TGTGCCAGCAGTGACCCCAGCTCTGGCACAGATACGCAGTATTTT	CASSDPSSGTDTQYF
-	-	TRBJ1-3	TRBV9	TGTGCCAGCAGCGCCGCGGATCACTCTGGAAACACCATATATTTT	CASSAADHSGNTIYF
-	TRBD2	TRBJ2-5	TRBV11-2	TGTGCCAGCAGCCATGGGACTAGCGGACCGCAAGAGACCCAGTACTTC	CASSHGTSGPQETQYF
once	-	TRBJ2-3	TRBV20-1	TGCAGTGCTAGTACGGGAGATACGCAGTATTTT	CSASTGDTQYF
-	-	TRBJ1-5	TRBV30	TGTGCCTGGAGTGGGCTGGGAGGAAAGGGTTATAGCAATCAGCCCCAGCATTTT	CAWSGLGGKGYSNQPQHF
-	TRBD1	TRBJ1-1	TRBV15	TGTGCCACCCAGGCCCAGGGGGCCACTGAAGCTTTCTTT	CATQAQGATEAFF
-	TRBD1	TRBJ2-2	TRBV19	TGTGCCAGTAGTACTAGACAGGGACCGACCGGGGAGCTGTTTTTT	CASSTRQGPTGELFF
-	TRBD2	TRBJ2-7	TRBV19	TGTGCCAGTAGTATCAGCGGGACGCCCTCCTACGAGCAGTACTTC	CASSISGTPSYEQYF
-	-	TRBJ2-2	TRBV28	TGTGCCAGCAGTTTATGGACCATCAAAGGGGCAGCGAACACCGGGGAGCTGTTTTTT	CASSLWTIKGAANTGELFF
-	TRBD1	TRBJ2-5	TRBV13	TGTGCCAGCAGCTCCAACAGGGGTCCGTACCAAGAGACCCAGTACTTC	CASSSNRGPYQETQYF
-	-	TRBJ2-7	TRBV5-1	TGCGCCAGCAGCTTGGGGAGTCTCTACGAGCAGTACTTC	CASSLGSLYEQYF
once	TRBD1	TRBJ2-7	TRBV19	TGTGCCAGTAGTATAGTGGCAGGGGGTTCCGAGCAGTACTTC	CASSIVAGGSEQYF
once	TRBD1	TRBJ1-4	TRBV19	TGTGCCAGTAGTATCGGGACAGGGCTCGAAAAACTGTTTTTT	CASSIGTGLEKLFF
-	TRBD1	TRBJ2-7	TRBV6-5	TGTGCCAGCAGGCCCAGGACAGGGGGCTACGAGCAGTACTTC	CASRPRTGGYEQYF
-	-	TRBJ2-7	TRBV19	TGTGCCAGTAGTATGGACGGCATGGGGTACGAGCAGTACTTC	CASSMDGMGYEQYF
once	-	TRBJ2-7	TRBV27	TGTGCCAGCAGTTCCCGGGACGAGTACTACGAGCAGTACTTC	CASSSRDEYYEQYF
-	-	TRBJ1-5	TRBV19	TGTGCCAGTAGCCATACCGAGGGAAGTCAGCCCCAGCATTTT	CASSHTEGSQPQHF
-	TRBD1	TRBJ2-7	TRBV27	TGTGCCAGCAGTTTACGACAGGGTTACGAGCAGTACTTC	CASSLRQGYEQYF
-	-	TRBJ2-7	TRBV5-6	TGTGCCAGCAGGGGAACAGGCGACTCCTACGAGCAGTACTTC	CASRGTGDSYEQYF
-	-	TRBJ2-7	TRBV7-8	TGTGCCAGCAGCCCGACCCGGGTCTACTACGAGCAGTACTTC	CASSPTRVYYEQYF